This T cell receptor beta chain was identified during a study of cytomegalovirus exposure and HLA in healthy donors (dated by TCRdb to 2015 to 2018). With regard to the full study: An earlier analysis of approximately 640 of the donors reported approximately 290 Gb of sequence data and some 120 million unique TCR beta sequences from roughly 200 million T cells. An early release covering about 600 HLA-typed donors comprised about 290 gigabases of sequencing data and 85 million or so unique TCR sequences. Of the approximately 400 genotyped donors, 65% to 90% were placed in the genetic ancestry cluster associated with self-reported Caucasian donors. The aim of the study was to test whether cataloging public T cell receptors could identify signatures of past pathogen exposure. The study used immunosequencing to profile the T cell repertoires of approximately 690 subjects and linked those repertoires to cytomegalovirus serostatus. Besides the first cohort of more than 650 subjects, a separate validation cohort made up of roughly 130 different subjects was used. High-throughput TCR immunosequencing, statistical association of individual TCRs with disease status, and machine learning were combined to predict cytomegalovirus infection status. A later analysis re-analyzed previously published TCR beta repertoires from 666 donors and added high-resolution HLA genotyping to study TCR occurrence patterns. Rather than using new phenotypic data, the later analysis identified candidate immune exposures from TCR beta sequences and from how often those sequences occurred across donors. To decide whether each TCR beta V gene segment behaved as functional or pseudogenic, an earlier analysis of fewer than 750 of the donors relied on high-throughput TCR beta sequencing. Donor age, sex, ethnicity and CMV serostatus were collected together with the repertoire data. A later genetic analysis took genome-wide SNP genotypes for about three fifths of the roughly 700 donors and used that subset as a discovery cohort. All discovery cohort repertoires had been generated on a single sequencing platform. HLA typing covered class I and class II loci at four-digit resolution. The number of donors typed differed by locus, with about 629-640 for A, B, C, DRB1 and DQB1, roughly 520 for DQA1, 606 for DPA1, and some 470 for DPB1. A handful of DR-DQ haplotypes were handled as single units for association and clustering because linkage in the cohort was strong. Among about 410 genotyped donors of the cohort, an average of approximately 220,000 unique TCR beta nucleotide sequences was sequenced per donor, of which roughly 17% were non-productive. Study-wide findings and limitations: The earlier analysis of a few hundred of the donors excluded approximately 17 rarely observed V segments, including chromosome 9 orphons, because counts were too low. In a later analysis, HLA-associated TCR beta chains were found to be more clonally expanded and to have lower generation probabilities than equally common non-associated chains. According to a later analysis, TCR association rates differed among HLA loci, with DRB1 alleles showing the most associated TCRs and HLA-C alleles showing the fewest. A later genetic analysis associated a missense DCLRE1C variant with V-gene and J-gene trimming of TCR beta chains, and an independent cohort replicated the association. Several of the top co-occurrence clusters appeared to be linked to parvovirus B19, influenza, CMV and Epstein-Barr virus, according to a later analysis. In a later analysis, some 17,000 TCR beta sequences were associated with specific HLA alleles at a false discovery rate of 0.05. Immune exposure information for the cohort was limited to CMV serostatus. The classifier was reported to diagnose cytomegalovirus status with high specificity and sensitivity in both the original cohort and the validation cohort. When HLA alleles, especially DR and DQ, strongly co-occurred, attributing TCR associations to individual alleles was difficult. In an earlier analysis of under 600 of the donors, most TCR beta V segments were observed in productive rearrangements about 87% or about 30% of the time, broadly matching IMGT annotations. Most TCR sequences were seen in very few donors, while some public TCRs were found in many individuals. The authors suggested that the approach could potentially be extended to other disease states and immunological phenotypes. A further reported finding was that TCR beta sequences accurately predicted the HLA-A and HLA-B alleles for most subjects in the first cohort. Some IMGT-functional V segments, including TRBV6-2 and TRBV6-3, could not be told apart with the 87-base-pair reads, so those segments were excluded. Because HLA typing was unavailable for some donors at each locus, only the typed subset was used in association tests. Sequencing depth was assumed to be roughly uniform across donors in the presence/absence analyses, though that assumption may not hold. A cluster of highly shared sequence variants was judged likely to represent a technical artifact of the sequencing pipeline. The study listed 150 to 200 TCR beta chains as associated with cytomegalovirus. In a later genetic analysis, fewer N-insertions in productive TCRs were reported among donors in an Asian-associated ancestry cluster than the approximately 710-donor mean. In this cohort, only TCR beta chains were sequenced, and detectable features were limited by the absence of alpha or paired-chain data. Correlated functional status among segregating V segments might reflect linkage disequilibrium, but an unknown experimental factor could not be ruled out. In vitro tests confirmed that a few of the cytomegalovirus-associated TCR beta chains recognize cytomegalovirus antigens. Most CMV-associated TCR beta chains appeared to be HLA-restricted in a later analysis, and the HLA associations seemed to be driven largely by CMV exposure.

Library preparation was by the immunoSEQ multiplex PCR assay. For the multiplex PCR, a mixture combining 60 forward primers for TCR Vbeta segments and 13 reverse primers for TCR Jbeta segments was used. The CDR3 region of rearranged TCR beta genes was amplified from genomic DNA by a multiplex PCR assay. The Illumina HiSeq System was used to sequence the amplified TCR beta libraries as 87-base-pair reads. In the paper's pipeline: Across the 666 repertoires, a later analysis counted about 81 million unique TCR beta chains, around 11 million of which were shared by at least two donors. To remove PCR and sequencing errors, raw reads were error-corrected and collapsed into unique sequences using a nearest-neighbor algorithm that merged closely related sequences. To assign V, D and J gene segments, CDR3 sequences were aligned to IMGT reference sequences. For a sequence to be retained, a match of at least six nucleotides to both a V gene segment and a J gene segment was required. Rearrangements were classified as productive when the CDR3 lacked stop codons and remained in frame with V and J, and all other rearrangements were classified as non-productive. Following IMGT convention, CDR3 was defined as the stretch from the second conserved V-encoded cysteine up to the conserved J-encoded phenylalanine. The earlier analysis of about 610 of the donors excluded sequences that lacked an unambiguous match to a single V gene segment. An earlier analysis of several hundred of the donors called V segments functional above 56.7% productive rearrangements and segregating when the between-donor standard deviation exceeded 5%. A statistical classification framework was built for diagnosing cytomegalovirus status from the catalog of TCR beta chain sequences. V and J gene assignment, in a later analysis, came from comparing TCR nucleotide sequences with IMGT/GENE-DB human TR gene sequences. Using the TCRdist pipeline, a later analysis assigned CDR3 sequences along with most-parsimonious VDJ recombination scenarios. In a later analysis, every TCR beta chain was defined by the combination of its CDR3 amino acid sequence and its V-gene family, and reads without a unique V-gene family were dropped. In a later analysis, approximately 640 highly shared, low-generation-probability nucleotide sequences were removed to address suspected cross-contamination and a sequencing artifact. In a later analysis, a clonal expansion index for each public chain was calculated from normalized within-repertoire ranks of inferred template counts. In a later analysis, generation probabilities were computed using a VDJ recombination model fitted to out-of-frame rearrangements, and the results were checked against IGoR. In a later analysis, TCR-TCR, TCR-HLA and TCR-CMV co-occurrence was scored with hypergeometric tests, and a repertoire-size bias correction was applied to TCR pairs. To estimate false discovery rates, a later analysis permuted the HLA or CMV assignments 20 times. In a later analysis, co-occurring TCRs were grouped using DBSCAN, with TCRdist sequence similarity added in when clustering inside HLA-allele-positive subsets. Repertoires with fewer than 30,000 or more than 120,000 public chains, plus five repertoires with anomalous nucleotide sharing, were excluded from co-occurrence clustering. Imported from immuneACCESS, the table was reduced by TCRdb to in-frame sequences with V and J called. These copies leave out some clones; in studies compared against another copy, an unresolved V gene accounts for under half, and the cause of the remainder is not known. V, J and clone size are those of that table, while D and trimming were read from the DNA. Here the sample has some 99,000 clones; roughly four fifths occur a single time. The leading ten clones occupy roughly 7.7% of the sample.

The cohort comprised around 690 healthy bone marrow donors. Cohort members were all nominally healthy when sampled, although unrecorded immune exposures were likely present. The donor was CMV seronegative and was included in the group of hundreds of seronegative cohort members. A peripheral blood sample was collected from each donor, and TCR beta sequencing was performed on peripheral blood mononuclear cells. Genomic DNA extraction from the blood cell samples was performed with the Qiagen DNeasy Blood Extraction Kit. The germline V gene (reference sequence) specifies SGHKS as CDR1 and YYEKEE as CDR2. The CDR3 goes from the cysteine to the phenylalanine over 16 residues. Only the CDR3 portion is preserved as DNA: 48 bases, with reading frame beginning at the first base. From V the trimming removes 4 bases and from J it removes 2 bases, while the gene matches leave 8 bases of the junction unaccounted for.

This clone was observed a handful of times. It has no known antigen specificity. The input lacks base qualities; no much larger clone sits a single base away. The clonotype was recovered from a female donor in good health and CMV-seronegative. Recombination joined TRBV5-5 with TRBJ2-3, with 9 bases matching TRBD1. The sample was PBMCs. The CDR3 reads CASSPYGTGSTDTQYF. DNA sequence: TGTGCCAGCAGCCCGTACGGGACAGGGTCCACAGATACGCAGTATTTT.